This entry lists 29 T cell receptor beta chains sequenced from one sample in a study of cytomegalovirus exposure and HLA in healthy donors. The repertoire was sequenced with immunoSEQ multiplex PCR; TCRdb's copy has only in-frame clones and lacks some. The table records roughly 68,000 clones, around 95% of them present only once. Sequencing used PBMCs. The source is a man aged 18 to 29 in good health and CMV-seronegative.

CDR3 DNA sequence: TGCAGCGTTGGAGGCAGGGGGAGGTACGAGCAGTACTTC. It translates to CSVGGRGRYEQYF. The genes are TRBV29-1 and TRBJ2-7; D perhaps matches TRBD1 (7 bases). CDR1 SQVTM and CDR2 ANQGSEA come from the germline V gene. This CDR3 spans 13 amino acids. The V end lost 4 bases, the J end lost 4 bases, and 14 bases lay between the germline ends.

The chain couples TRBV6-1 to TRBJ1-2, with D unclear. Germline V lookup: CDR1 MNHNS, CDR2 SASEGT. The CDR3 length is 12 residues. With 6 bases removed from V and 2 bases from J, the gap between germline ends came to 7 bases. The CDR3 is CASRGENYGYTF. CDR3 bases: TGTGCCAGCAGAGGAGAGAACTATGGCTACACCTTC.

The gene calls are TRBV6-4 and TRBJ2-5; tentative D call: TRBD2 (6 bases). CDR1 and CDR2 (germline): MRHNA, SNTAGT. With 5 bases removed from V and 5 bases from J, the gap between germline ends came to 12 bases. This CDR3 spans 13 amino acids. The CDR3 is CASSRTKGETQYF. CDR3 in DNA: TGTGCCAGCAGTCGGACTAAGGGGGAGACCCAGTACTTC.

The rearrangement joins TRBV6-1 to TRBJ2-7, with D possibly TRBD1 on 5 matching bases. The CDR3 is made up of 14 amino acids. From germline, CDR1 is MNHNS and CDR2 SASEGT. Trimming cost V 5 bases and J 5 bases, with 16 bases left between them. CDR3 bases: TGTGCCAGCAGTAAAGGACACGGCGCCCACGAGCAGTACTTC. It codes for CASSKGHGAHEQYF.

The chain joins TRBV4-2 to TRBJ2-1, with TRBD2 matching over 7 bases. The CDR3 totals 15 residues. The germline gives CDR1 LGHNA, CDR2 YNFKEQ. V trimming: 3 bases; J trimming: 5 bases; junction bases outside the gene matches: 7. CDR3 protein: CASSQASGLNNEQFF. CDR3 nucleotides: TGTGCCAGCAGCCAGGCCTCGGGACTAAACAATGAGCAGTTCTTC.

The chain combines TRBV5-1 with TRBJ2-5, with D unresolved. Germline values: CDR1 SGHRS, CDR2 YFSETQ. The CDR3 totals 14 residues. Trimming stripped 0 bases from V and 4 bases from J, with 10 bases between. The CDR3 nucleotides read TGCGCCAGCAGCTTGGGGCAGGAACGAGAGACCCAGTACTTC. Protein: CASSLGQERETQYF.

The chain has TRBV19 and TRBJ2-1; 10 bases are shared with TRBD2. With 6 bases clipped from V and 8 bases from J, the junction kept 7 bases outside the gene matches. The germline V gene has CDR1 LNHDA and CDR2 SQIVND (reference sequence). The CDR3 has 14 residues. The DNA for the CDR3 is TGTGCCAGTAGCCTTCTAGCGGGAGCCGATGAGCAGTTCTTC. It is translated as CASSLLAGADEQFF.

V gene TRBV27 combines with J gene TRBJ2-1, with 7 bases identical to TRBD1. Germline V gene data show CDR1 as MNHEY and CDR2 as SMNVEV (reference sequence). Trimming took 6 bases from V and 5 from J; bases not matched to a gene: 4. There are 13 residues in the CDR3. CDR3 region: CASRTQGDNEQFF. As DNA, the CDR3 is TGTGCCAGCAGAACCCAGGGGGACAATGAGCAGTTCTTC.

This sequence joins TRBV5-1 and TRBJ2-7; 10 positions match TRBD2. Germline values: CDR1 SGHRS, CDR2 YFSETQ. The CDR3 has 15 residues. V shed 4 bases, J shed 3 bases, and the junction held 7 bases outside the gene matches. As DNA, the CDR3 is TGCGCCAGCAGCCATAAGCGGGAGGGCCACTACGAGCAGTACTTC. The encoded protein is CASSHKREGHYEQYF.

This chain joins TRBV27 and TRBJ2-5, with 7 bases lining up with TRBD1. The CDR3 has 13 residues. With V trimmed by 4 bases and J by 2 bases, 1 base remained unmatched. CDR1 and CDR2 (germline): MNHEY, SMNVEV (reference sequence). CDR3 region: CASSSGQQETQYF. The CDR3 region has the DNA TGTGCCAGCAGTTCGGGACAGCAAGAGACCCAGTACTTC.

This clone was found once. The chain is built from TRBV21-1 and TRBJ2-5; the D call TRBD1 from the table was never checked on the DNA. TRBV21-1 is a listed pseudogene. CDR3 length: 15 residues. CDR3 DNA sequence: TGTGCCAGCAGCAAAAGGGGACAAATATTGGGGACCCAGTACTTC. Its protein is CASSKRGQILGTQYF.

The CDR3: CASSLTGDRGQPQHF. The CDR3 DNA reads TGCGCCAGCAGCCTCACAGGGGATAGGGGTCAGCCCCAGCATTTT. The chain has TRBV5-1 and TRBJ1-5, with 7 bases matching TRBD1. From germline, CDR1 is SGHRS and CDR2 YFSETQ. The J segment lost 6 bases and the V segment lost 4 bases, leaving 10 bases of the junction unmatched. The CDR3 runs 15 residues.

The gene calls are TRBV5-4 and TRBJ2-1; D uncertain. V dropped 1 base and J dropped 0 bases, with 8 bases sitting between them. In germline, CDR1 is SGHNT, CDR2 YYREEE (reference sequence). The CDR3 sequence is 15 residues long. CDR3 nucleotides: TGTGCCAGCAGCTTGCCGTTTAGCTCCTACAATGAGCAGTTCTTC. Its translation is CASSLPFSSYNEQFF.

V usage is TRBV27 and J usage is TRBJ2-1; 8 bases line up with TRBD2. With V trimmed by 4 bases and J by 12 bases, 11 bases remained unmatched. Germline-derived CDR1 and CDR2 are MNHEY and SMNVEV (reference sequence). The CDR3 runs 14 residues. This CDR3 reads CASSWGLEGGRQFF. As DNA, the CDR3 is TGTGCCAGCAGTTGGGGACTAGAGGGTGGGAGGCAGTTCTTC.

V gene TRBV4-2 combines with J gene TRBJ2-1, with D unresolved. CDR1 is LGHNA, CDR2 YNFKEQ, per germline. V was cut by 4 bases and J by 6 bases, with 4 bases left in between. This CDR3 has 11 residues. CDR3 DNA: TGTGCCAGCAGCCGAGCCAATGAGCAGTTCTTC. It yields the protein CASSRANEQFF.

The chain recombines TRBV4-1 with TRBJ1-2; TRBD1 agrees at 8 bases. Trimming removed 4 bases from V and 6 bases from J; junction bases left unmatched: 4. CDR3 length: 13 residues. Germline CDR1 MGHRA, CDR2 YSYEKL. The CDR3 DNA sequence: TGCGCCAGCAGCCGGACGGACAGGGATGGCTACACCTTC. It codes for CASSRTDRDGYTF.

V usage is TRBV6-5 and J usage is TRBJ2-3; perhaps TRBD1 as D (6 bases). Trimming took off 8 bases at V and 1 base at J, with 16 bases between the two ends. CDR1 and CDR2 (germline): MNHEY, SVGAGI. The CDR3 is made up of 15 amino acids. DNA of the CDR3: TGTGCCAGCCGAGACAGGCGGAAAGGCACAGATACGCAGTATTTT. Its translation is CASRDRRKGTDTQYF.

This chain joins TRBV27 and TRBJ2-3, with D perhaps TRBD2 (6 bases). Trimming removed 9 bases from V and 0 bases from J, with 13 bases in between. CDR1 MNHEY and CDR2 SMNVEV come from the germline V gene (reference sequence). The CDR3 loop spans 14 amino acids. The CDR3 DNA is TGTGCCAGTCGGTTTGCGGGGAGCACAGATACGCAGTATTTT. Its translation: CASRFAGSTDTQYF.

V usage is TRBV10-3 and J usage is TRBJ2-7; 8 bases agree with TRBD1. The CDR3 totals 15 residues. Per germline, CDR1 ENHRY and CDR2 SYGVKD. The V gene end was trimmed by 0 bases and the J gene end by 2 bases; junction bases not matched to a gene: 3. This CDR3 is CAISESWTGTYEQYF. CDR3 DNA sequence: TGTGCCATCAGTGAGTCATGGACAGGGACCTACGAGCAGTACTTC.

The chain joins TRBV5-4 to TRBJ2-3; the match to TRBD2 covers 10 bases. V was clipped by 7 bases and J by 2 bases; unmatched bases: 7. The CDR3 contains 15 residues. Per the germline V gene, CDR1 is SGHNT and CDR2 is YYREEE (reference sequence). In DNA, the CDR3 is TGTGCCAGCGGCACAGCGGGAGGGTACACAGATACGCAGTATTTT. Encoded protein: CASGTAGGYTDTQYF.

The chain is built from TRBV10-1 and TRBJ2-7; 7 nucleotides agree with TRBD2. This CDR3 is built from 14 residues. CDR1 and CDR2 (germline): WNHNN, SYGVQD (reference sequence). V shed 4 bases and J 3 bases; nucleotides not matched to a gene: 6. The CDR3 is CASSAGGSVYEQYF. The CDR3 DNA is TGCGCCAGCAGTGCAGGCGGGAGTGTCTACGAGCAGTACTTC.

V gene TRBV29-1 combines with J gene TRBJ1-4, with 10 nucleotides matching TRBD1. Germline values: CDR1 SQVTM, CDR2 ANQGSEA. The CDR3 spans 16 residues. The ends lost 2 bases at V and 8 bases at J; junction bases unmatched: 11. The chain's CDR3 is CSVENRDRGQGEKLFF. The CDR3, as DNA: TGCAGCGTTGAAAACCGGGACAGGGGCCAAGGGGAAAAACTGTTTTTT.

V and J are TRBV9 and TRBJ1-1; 7 nucleotides align to TRBD1. Germline-derived CDR1 and CDR2 are SGDLS and YYNGEE. There are 14 residues in the CDR3. Trimming cost V 4 bases and J 3 bases; bases outside gene matches: 6. CDR3 in amino acids: CASSPEGQDTEAFF. The CDR3 DNA follows: TGTGCCAGCAGCCCAGAAGGACAGGACACTGAAGCTTTCTTT.

The CDR3 region has the DNA TGTGCCAGCAGTTTATCCGGGACTAGCGGAGATACGCAGTATTTT. This gives the protein CASSLSGTSGDTQYF. The J gene is TRBJ2-3, the V gene TRBV27; TRBD2 matches 11 bases. The ends lost 0 bases at V and 5 bases at J; junction bases unmatched: 1. The CDR3 runs to 15 residues. CDR1 MNHEY and CDR2 SMNVEV come from the germline V gene (reference sequence).

The chain couples TRBV4-2 to TRBJ1-2, with TRBD1 as a possible D gene (5 bases). The V gene's germline CDR1 is LGHNA and CDR2 YNFKEQ. V gave up 0 bases and J gave up 0 bases, with 8 bases separating them. This CDR3 has 15 residues. DNA for the CDR3: TGTGCCAGCAGCCAAGATCGGGGGGCTAACTATGGCTACACCTTC. Protein product: CASSQDRGANYGYTF.

V is TRBV27 and J is TRBJ1-2; 8 bases align to TRBD1. The V segment lost 7 bases and the J segment 0 bases; nucleotides outside the gene matches: 13. The germline gives CDR1 MNHEY, CDR2 SMNVEV (reference sequence). This CDR3 comprises 17 residues. CDR3 residues: CASIRTGTDLTNYGYTF. The CDR3 nucleotides read TGTGCCAGCATCAGGACAGGGACAGACCTAACTAACTATGGCTACACCTTC.

This clone is a singleton in its sample. CDR3 loop: CASTGTSGTIAYNEQFF. CDR3 DNA: TGTGCCAGTACCGGGACTAGCGGAACCATCGCCTACAATGAGCAGTTCTTC. V is TRBV19 and J is TRBJ2-1; 11 bases map to TRBD2. The CDR3 is 17 residues long. Germline CDR1 is LNHDA and CDR2 is SQIVND (reference sequence). Trimming took 7 bases from V and 2 from J; bases not matched to a gene: 10. The complete variable domain, with remaining parts taken from reference TRBV19 and TRBJ2-1, reads DGGITQSPKYLFRKEGQNVTLSCEQNLNHDAMYWYRQDPGQGLRLIYYSQIVNDFQKGDIAEGYSVSREKKESFPLTVTSAQKNPTAFYLCASTGTSGTIAYNEQFFGPGTRLTVL.

The chain couples TRBV5-1 to TRBJ2-7; TRBD1 matches at 9 bases. The CDR3 runs to 16 residues. Germline values: CDR1 SGHRS, CDR2 YFSETQ. Unmatched junction bases numbered 7, after V lost 0 bases and J lost 3 bases. CDR3: CASSLGEWGQGYEQYF. The CDR3 coding sequence is TGCGCCAGCAGCTTGGGGGAGTGGGGACAGGGCTACGAGCAGTACTTC.

The rearrangement joins TRBV9 to TRBJ2-3; no definite D call. The CDR3 has 15 residues. The germline V gene has CDR1 SGDLS and CDR2 YYNGEE. The V end was cut by 0 bases, the J end by 0 bases, with 8 bases between. This CDR3 reads CASSVAPVSTDTQYF. DNA of the CDR3: TGTGCCAGCAGCGTAGCCCCGGTGAGCACAGATACGCAGTATTTT. The whole variable domain, filled in from reference TRBV9 and TRBJ2-3, reads DSGVTQTPKHLITATGQRVTLRCSPRSGDLSVYWYQQSLDQGLQFLIQYYNGEERAKGNILERFSAQQFPDLHSELNLSSLELGDSALYFCASSVAPVSTDTQYFGPGTRLTVL.